This T cell receptor beta chain was observed in a study of control samples from healthy donors and cancer patients. Measured with immunoSEQ multiplex PCR; TCRdb has only the in-frame clones, and not every one. The table lists tens of thousands of clones, 65% to 90% of them singletons. The CDR3 spans 14 residues. Trimming shortened V by 4 bases and J by 8 bases, and 12 bases separated the two germline ends. From germline, CDR1 is MGHDK and CDR2 SYGVNS. The material sequenced was PBMCs. The chain uses TRBV25-1 and TRBJ1-6; the D is unclear. The sequence was obtained from a man in his 60s with head and neck cancer. Written as DNA, the CDR3 is TGTGCCAGCAGTGTGGCCTTTGGGGATTCACCCCTCCACTTT. This codes for CASSVAFGDSPLHF.